Presented here are 5 T cell receptor beta chains from one specimen sequenced in a study of PD-1 blockade in mismatch repair-deficient tumors. Which antigens these TCRs recognize remains unknown. Method: immunoSEQ multiplex PCR; TCRdb's copy keeps in-frame clones and lacks some. The table has some 9,100 clones, about 93% seen once. As to time point: approximately 9-day in vitro stimulation with candidate neoantigen peptide 3. Sequenced here: cells cultured in vitro, sampled from a patient treated with pembrolizumab. The source of these receptors is an adult with mismatch repair-deficient cancer.

This chain links TRBV28 with TRBJ2-5, with 15 bases that match TRBD2. V dropped 5 bases and J dropped 5; count of bases not matched to a gene: 9. Germline assignment: CDR1 MDHEN and CDR2 SYDVKM. The CDR3 sequence is 17 residues long. CDR3 in DNA: TGTGCCAGCAGTCCAGGACTAGCGGGAGGGAGGGGGGAGACCCAGTACTTC. It encodes CASSPGLAGGRGETQYF.

The CDR3: CASSERLTYEQYF. CDR3 in DNA: TGTGCCAGCAGTGAACGGCTCACCTACGAGCAGTACTTC. This chain links TRBV6-1 with TRBJ2-7; unclear D gene. Trimming cost V 2 bases and J 2 bases, with 7 bases left between them. This CDR3 has 13 amino acids. Germline V gene sequence: CDR1 MNHNS, CDR2 SASEGT.

The chain is built from TRBV7-9 and TRBJ2-5, with D unclear. The J call may not be correct, given that the DNA end is closer to TRBJ2-7. This CDR3 has 13 amino acids. The germline CDR1 and CDR2 sequences are SEHNR and FQNEAQ (reference sequence). CDR3 loop: CASSLVTSHEQYF. CDR3 nucleotides: TGTGCCAGCAGCTTAGTCACGTCGCACGAGCAGTACTTC.

The V and J genes are TRBV30 and TRBJ2-7; 10 bases are a match to TRBD2. This CDR3 is built from 15 residues. V lost 3 bases to trimming and J lost 3 bases; unmatched junction nucleotides: 8. The germline V gene has CDR1 GTSNPN and CDR2 SVGIG (reference sequence). CDR3 DNA sequence: TGTGCCTGGAGCGATAGGGGACTAGCGATCTACGAGCAGTACTTC. Protein sequence: CAWSDRGLAIYEQYF. The entire variable domain, with the rest obtained from reference TRBV30 and TRBJ2-7, is as follows: SQTIHQWPATLVQPVGSPLSLECTVEGTSNPNLYWYRQAAGRGLQLLFYSVGIGQISSEVPQNLSASRPQDRQFILSSKKLLLSDSGFYLCAWSDRGLAIYEQYFGPGTRLTVT.

The gene calls are TRBV5-6 and TRBJ2-1; no reliable D call. In germline, CDR1 is SGHDT, CDR2 YYEEEE. CDR3 length: 16 amino acids. V gave up 6 bases and J gave up 0 bases, with 16 bases separating them. CDR3 residues: CASTPGPSSSYNEQFF. CDR3 sequence (DNA): TGTGCCAGCACCCCCGGACCTTCGAGCTCCTACAATGAGCAGTTCTTC. Full variable domain (remainder filled in from reference TRBV5-6 and TRBJ2-1): DAGVTQSPTHLIKTRGQQVTLRCSPKSGHDTVSWYQQALGQGPQFIFQYYEEEERQRGNFPDRFSGHQFPNYSSELNVNALLLGDSALYLCASTPGPSSSYNEQFFGPGTRLTVL.